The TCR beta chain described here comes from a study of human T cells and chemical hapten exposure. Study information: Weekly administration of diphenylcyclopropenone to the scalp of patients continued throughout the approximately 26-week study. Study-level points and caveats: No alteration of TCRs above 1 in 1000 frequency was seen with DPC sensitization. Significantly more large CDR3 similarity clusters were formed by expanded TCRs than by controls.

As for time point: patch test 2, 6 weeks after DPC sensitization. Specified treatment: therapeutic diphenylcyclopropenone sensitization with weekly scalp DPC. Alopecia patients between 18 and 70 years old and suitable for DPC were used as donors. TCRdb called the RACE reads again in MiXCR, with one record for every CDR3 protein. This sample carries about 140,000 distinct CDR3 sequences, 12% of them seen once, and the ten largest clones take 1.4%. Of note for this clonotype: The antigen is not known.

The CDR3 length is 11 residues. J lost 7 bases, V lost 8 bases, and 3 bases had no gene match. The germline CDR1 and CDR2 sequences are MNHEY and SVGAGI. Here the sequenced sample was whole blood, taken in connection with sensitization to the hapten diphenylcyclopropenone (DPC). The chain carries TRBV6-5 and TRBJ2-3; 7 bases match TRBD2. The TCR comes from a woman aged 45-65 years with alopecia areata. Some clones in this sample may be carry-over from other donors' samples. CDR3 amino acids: CASVGGNTQYF. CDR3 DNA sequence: TGTGCCAGCGTCGGGGGGAATACGCAGTATTTT.